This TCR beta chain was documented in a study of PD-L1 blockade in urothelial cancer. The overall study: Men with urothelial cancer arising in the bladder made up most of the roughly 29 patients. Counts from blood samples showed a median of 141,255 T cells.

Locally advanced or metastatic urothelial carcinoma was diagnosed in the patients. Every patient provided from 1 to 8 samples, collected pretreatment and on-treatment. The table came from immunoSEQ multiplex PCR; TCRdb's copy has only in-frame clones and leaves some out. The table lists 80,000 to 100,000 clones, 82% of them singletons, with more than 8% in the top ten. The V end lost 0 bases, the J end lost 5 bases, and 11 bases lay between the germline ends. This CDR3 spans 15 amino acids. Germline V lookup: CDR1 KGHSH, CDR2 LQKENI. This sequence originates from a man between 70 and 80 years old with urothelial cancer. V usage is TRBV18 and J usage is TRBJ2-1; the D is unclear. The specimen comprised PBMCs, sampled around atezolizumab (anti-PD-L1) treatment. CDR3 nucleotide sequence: TGTGCCAGCTCACCACCGGTCCCAGAAAACAATGAGCAGTTCTTC. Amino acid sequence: CASSPPVPENNEQFF.